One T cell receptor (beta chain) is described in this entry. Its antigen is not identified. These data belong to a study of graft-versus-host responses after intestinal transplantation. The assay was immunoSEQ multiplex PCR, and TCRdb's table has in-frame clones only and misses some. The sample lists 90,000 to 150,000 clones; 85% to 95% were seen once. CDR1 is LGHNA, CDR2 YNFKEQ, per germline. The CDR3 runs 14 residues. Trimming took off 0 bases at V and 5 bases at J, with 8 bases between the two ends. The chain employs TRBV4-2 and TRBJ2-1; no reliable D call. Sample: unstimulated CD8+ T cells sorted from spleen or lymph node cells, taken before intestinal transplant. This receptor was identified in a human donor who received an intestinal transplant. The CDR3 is CASSQEQADNEQFF. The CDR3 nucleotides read TGTGCCAGCAGCCAAGAGCAGGCCGACAATGAGCAGTTCTTC.